The sequence of this T cell receptor beta chain was determined in a study of blood T cell repertoires in COVID-19. Turning to the study itself: PBMCs, B-cell-depleted T cells, or T cells provided the cDNA or gDNA that made up the material.

Clones were read by immunoSEQ multiplex PCR, and TCRdb kept only the in-frame ones, dropping some. Of about 280,000 clones in the sample, about nine tenths were seen once. After removal of 6 bases from V and 9 bases from J, the junction contained 17 bases not matched to a gene. This CDR3 spans 17 amino acids. The germline CDR1 and CDR2 sequences are MDHEN and SYDVKM. Source material: peripheral blood. This receptor was obtained from a woman aged 45-65 years who had recovered from COVID-19. This rearrangement joins TRBV28 to TRBJ1-5; 10 nucleotides align to TRBD1. CDR3: CASSGTGAGLSIAPQHF. In DNA form, the CDR3 reads TGTGCCAGCAGCGGGACAGGGGCCGGATTGTCGATCGCGCCCCAGCATTTT.